A selection of T cell receptor beta chains follows, all from one sample in a study of T cell responses to AZD1222 COVID-19 vaccine. Sequenced by immunoSEQ multiplex PCR; TCRdb stores in-frame clones only, minus some. Counted here are about 140,000 clones, roughly 90% occurring once; the ten biggest clones make up roughly 3.1%. The input for sequencing was peripheral blood, taken on day 0 of AZD1222 vaccination. All receptors derive from an adult in good health. The CDR3 runs from the conserved cysteine through the conserved F or W. D genes are given only for firm matches. Rows may omit the clone size; those that give it use once, few, many or a size class.

>15|TRBV6-6|TRBD1|NA|TRBJ1-2
TGTGCCAGCAGTTACCCCCTGACAGGGGGCATGGGCTACACCTTC
CASSYPLTGGMGYTF
>12|TRBV30|NA|NA|TRBJ2-7
TGTGCCTGGACTCGGACGGCTGTCGAGCAGTACTTC
CAWTRTAVEQYF
>11|TRBV20-1|NA|once|TRBJ1-4
TGCAGTGCTAGTGGAGGGGAGAAACTGTTTTTT
CSASGGEKLFF
>16|TRBV28|NA|NA|TRBJ2-7
TGTGCCAGCAGTTCCCCTAGCGACTCGGGATTCTACGAGCAGTACTTC
CASSSPSDSGFYEQYF
>16|TRBV14|NA|NA|TRBJ2-1
TGTGCCAGCAGCCAGGTTAGCGGCAGCTCCTACAATGAGCAGTTCTTC
CASSQVSGSSYNEQFF
>14|TRBV19|NA|NA|TRBJ2-7
TGTGCCAGTAGTTTTACAGGGCAGCCCTACGAGCAGTACTTC
CASSFTGQPYEQYF
>15|TRBV15|TRBD2|NA|TRBJ2-3
TGTGCCACCAGCACGGACGGGAGGTGGACAGATACGCAGTATTTT
CATSTDGRWTDTQYF
>16|TRBV28|NA|NA|TRBJ1-3
TGTGCCAGCAGCCCGATTGTAGGACGGAGTGTAAACACCATATATTTT
CASSPIVGRSVNTIYF
>15|TRBV27|TRBD2|NA|TRBJ2-7
TGTGCCAGCAGTCATAAGCGGGAGGGCCCCCACGAGCAGTACTTC
CASSHKREGPHEQYF
>16|TRBV6-4|NA|NA|TRBJ1-2
TGTGCCAGCAGTGTCGAGTTTGGACAACCTAACTATGGCTACACCTTC
CASSVEFGQPNYGYTF
>15|TRBV19|TRBD2|NA|TRBJ2-7
TGTGCCAGTAGTTCTGCGGTAGCGGGAGCGGGGGAGCAGTACTTC
CASSSAVAGAGEQYF
>15|TRBV5-5|TRBD1|NA|TRBJ1-3
TGTGCCAGCAGCTGGAGCGGGACAGGGGGGAACACCATATATTTT
CASSWSGTGGNTIYF
>18|TRBV4-2|NA|NA|TRBJ2-7
TGTGCCAGCAGCCAAGTCCCGGGACCCGATGAGGGCCCCTACGAGCAGTACTTC
CASSQVPGPDEGPYEQYF
>14|TRBV5-1|TRBD1|once|TRBJ2-7
TGCGCCAGCAGCCCTGGACAGGGATCCTACGAGCAGTACTTC
CASSPGQGSYEQYF